This record concerns one T cell receptor beta chain sequence. The sample belongs to a study of T cell changes during pregnancy in multiple sclerosis. Only in-frame clones appear in the TCRdb table, and some are missing; sequencing was by immunoSEQ multiplex PCR. Of under 35,000 clones listed, approximately 89% were seen once; the top ten hold 5.5% to 8%. Germline V gives CDR1 SGHDT, CDR2 YYEEEE. Trimming shortened V by 4 bases and J by 7 bases, and 20 bases separated the two germline ends. The CDR3 contains 16 residues. The source is a female donor with multiple sclerosis, enrolled in a pregnancy study. The sample in question was CD8+ T cells from peripheral blood mononuclear cells, obtained in the second trimester of pregnancy. The chain employs TRBV5-6 and TRBJ1-4; maybe TRBD1 (6 bases). The CDR3 protein is CASSPPPTGNGEKLFF. The CDR3 region has the DNA TGTGCCAGCAGCCCACCACCAACAGGGAACGGTGAAAAACTGTTTTTT. The entire variable domain, with the rest obtained from reference TRBV5-6 and TRBJ1-4, is as follows: DAGVTQSPTHLIKTRGQQVTLRCSPKSGHDTVSWYQQALGQGPQFIFQYYEEEERQRGNFPDRFSGHQFPNYSSELNVNALLLGDSALYLCASSPPPTGNGEKLFFGSGTQLSVL.